This note documents a single T cell receptor (beta chain) sequence. The antigen it binds to is not known. No clone much larger than this one lies a single base away; base qualities are absent. The time point label, read with the paper, signifies: blood 2 weeks post-SBRT. The treatment or condition label, read with the paper, signifies: 15 Gy SBRT to primary tumor, nephrectomy 4 weeks later. Serial peripheral blood from radiation-treated patients was sampled at baseline, 2 weeks and 4 weeks after SBRT to track tumor-enriched clonotypes. Renal cell carcinoma with clear cell pathology was present in all patients. The QIAamp DNA Blood Mini Kit (Qiagen) was used to prepare genomic DNA for TCR sequencing. The analyses included just those samples that passed every quality control check. The immunoSEQ kit was used, according to the manufacturer's recommendations, to generate TCR beta libraries from genomic DNA. To prepare the libraries, a first multiplex PCR with proprietary primers was run, followed by a second PCR that added unique barcodes, and a bead cleanup was done after each round. Each sample batch included a kit-provided positive control reaction and a negative control reaction. The final libraries underwent checking on an Agilent 4200 TapeStation D1000 ScreenTape, volumetric pooling, and quantification by qPCR. An Illumina NextSeq500 fitted with a MidOutput 150-cycle cartridge performed the sequencing, running 156 Read1 cycles and 15 Index1 cycles with the kit's custom primers. The pooled library was loaded at approximately 1 pM, with an approximately 20% PhiX control spiked in. The study's processing was this. Vendor-processed data were analyzed in R, and a clonotype was defined as all T cells sharing the same CDR3 nucleotide sequence. In the clone abundance analyses, frequencies in each sample were normalized to that sample's 10,000 most abundant clones. Public T cell clones, which averaged fewer than five per sample, were excluded before analysis. A difference in abundance of at least 32-fold between compartments was used to define tumor-enriched and baseline blood-enriched clonotypes. Clonotypes expanded or contracted between blood time points were identified with a beta-binomial differential abundance model. Tumor-blood repertoire similarity was measured with the Baroni-Urbani and Buser coefficient, and groups were compared using two-tailed Wilcoxon tests in R. The clones in this table, taken by TCRdb from immuneACCESS, are in-frame only. Not every clone is retained; where verified, under half of the shortfall comes from an unresolved V gene, and the cause of the rest is unknown. That table furnishes V, J and clone size, whereas the DNA furnished D and trimming. This sample has 120,000 or so clones in its table, and around 81% of those were observed once. Of the sample, 5.8% falls within the top ten clones.

The data originate from a study of radiation and T cells in renal cell carcinoma (dated by TCRdb to about 2020). Turning to the overall study: The samples were obtained from a clinical trial, where primary renal cell carcinomas were treated with 15 Gy stereotactic body radiation therapy and then removed by nephrectomy 4 weeks afterward. A total of approximately 53 samples underwent TCR beta sequencing, made up of around 26 tumors and about 27 peripheral blood samples. In the 53 samples combined, 4,016,671 unique CDR3 nucleotide sequences were found, encoding roughly 2,500,000 unique CDR3 amino acid sequences.

What the research found in general, with its limitations: Because pretreatment tumor biopsies were not available, the study could not determine whether clonotypes were already present within the tumor at baseline. In blood, the top tumor clonotypes increased between baseline and 2 weeks post-radiation and then shrank by 4 weeks, which suggests that tumor-resident clones expanded only transiently. Tracking of blood repertoire dynamics stopped at around 4 weeks after treatment, with no follow-up past that point. The single-armed trial design could not address effects of radiation dose or scheduling on the TCR repertoire.

At the junction V is shortened by 1 base and J by 3 bases; bases outside the gene matches: 3. Taken from cysteine to phenylalanine, the CDR3 has 15 residues. Only the CDR3 DNA stays, 45 bases, in frame from base 1. The germline V gene (reference sequence) specifies LNHDA as CDR1 and SQIVND as CDR2. This material consisted of blood, taken from a patient whose treatment included radiotherapy and nephrectomy. The source of this sequence is a man aged 45 to 65 with renal cell carcinoma. Recombination connected TRBV19 to TRBJ2-3, with 8 junctional bases fitting TRBD2. The DNA is as follows: TGTGCCAGTAGTATAGGGACTAGCCCAACAGATACGCAGTATTTT. This codes for CASSIGTSPTDTQYF.